This T cell receptor beta chain was documented in a study of OX40 agonist ivuxolimab in advanced cancers. As for the study in general: Earlier treatment with anti-PD-1, anti-PD-L1 or anti-CTLA-4 was permitted, and under 50% had received some.

Findings and limits, study-wide: Expanded peripheral T cell antigen specificity was not determined.

Blood draws occurred at baseline, cycle 4 day 1, and cycle 7 day 1. Libraries were prepared by immunoSEQ multiplex PCR; TCRdb keeps only in-frame clonotypes and omits some of them. The repertoire holds tens of thousands of clones, with 80% to 90% as singletons. This CDR3 spans 13 amino acids. Germline V CDR1 and CDR2: SGHDT, YYEEEE. J gave up 5 bases and V 5 bases, and 5 bases lay outside the gene matches. On this clone itself: No antigen is known for it.

The chain links TRBV5-6 to TRBJ2-3, with 7 bases lining up with TRBD2. The clonotype comes from an adult with an advanced solid tumor such as melanoma, head and neck, liver or kidney cancer. Specimen: CD4+ or CD8+ T cells sorted from blood, collected in a trial of the OX40 agonist ivuxolimab. CDR3 in amino acids: CASSQRDIDTQYF. Written as DNA, the CDR3 is TGTGCCAGCAGTCAGCGGGATATAGATACGCAGTATTTT.